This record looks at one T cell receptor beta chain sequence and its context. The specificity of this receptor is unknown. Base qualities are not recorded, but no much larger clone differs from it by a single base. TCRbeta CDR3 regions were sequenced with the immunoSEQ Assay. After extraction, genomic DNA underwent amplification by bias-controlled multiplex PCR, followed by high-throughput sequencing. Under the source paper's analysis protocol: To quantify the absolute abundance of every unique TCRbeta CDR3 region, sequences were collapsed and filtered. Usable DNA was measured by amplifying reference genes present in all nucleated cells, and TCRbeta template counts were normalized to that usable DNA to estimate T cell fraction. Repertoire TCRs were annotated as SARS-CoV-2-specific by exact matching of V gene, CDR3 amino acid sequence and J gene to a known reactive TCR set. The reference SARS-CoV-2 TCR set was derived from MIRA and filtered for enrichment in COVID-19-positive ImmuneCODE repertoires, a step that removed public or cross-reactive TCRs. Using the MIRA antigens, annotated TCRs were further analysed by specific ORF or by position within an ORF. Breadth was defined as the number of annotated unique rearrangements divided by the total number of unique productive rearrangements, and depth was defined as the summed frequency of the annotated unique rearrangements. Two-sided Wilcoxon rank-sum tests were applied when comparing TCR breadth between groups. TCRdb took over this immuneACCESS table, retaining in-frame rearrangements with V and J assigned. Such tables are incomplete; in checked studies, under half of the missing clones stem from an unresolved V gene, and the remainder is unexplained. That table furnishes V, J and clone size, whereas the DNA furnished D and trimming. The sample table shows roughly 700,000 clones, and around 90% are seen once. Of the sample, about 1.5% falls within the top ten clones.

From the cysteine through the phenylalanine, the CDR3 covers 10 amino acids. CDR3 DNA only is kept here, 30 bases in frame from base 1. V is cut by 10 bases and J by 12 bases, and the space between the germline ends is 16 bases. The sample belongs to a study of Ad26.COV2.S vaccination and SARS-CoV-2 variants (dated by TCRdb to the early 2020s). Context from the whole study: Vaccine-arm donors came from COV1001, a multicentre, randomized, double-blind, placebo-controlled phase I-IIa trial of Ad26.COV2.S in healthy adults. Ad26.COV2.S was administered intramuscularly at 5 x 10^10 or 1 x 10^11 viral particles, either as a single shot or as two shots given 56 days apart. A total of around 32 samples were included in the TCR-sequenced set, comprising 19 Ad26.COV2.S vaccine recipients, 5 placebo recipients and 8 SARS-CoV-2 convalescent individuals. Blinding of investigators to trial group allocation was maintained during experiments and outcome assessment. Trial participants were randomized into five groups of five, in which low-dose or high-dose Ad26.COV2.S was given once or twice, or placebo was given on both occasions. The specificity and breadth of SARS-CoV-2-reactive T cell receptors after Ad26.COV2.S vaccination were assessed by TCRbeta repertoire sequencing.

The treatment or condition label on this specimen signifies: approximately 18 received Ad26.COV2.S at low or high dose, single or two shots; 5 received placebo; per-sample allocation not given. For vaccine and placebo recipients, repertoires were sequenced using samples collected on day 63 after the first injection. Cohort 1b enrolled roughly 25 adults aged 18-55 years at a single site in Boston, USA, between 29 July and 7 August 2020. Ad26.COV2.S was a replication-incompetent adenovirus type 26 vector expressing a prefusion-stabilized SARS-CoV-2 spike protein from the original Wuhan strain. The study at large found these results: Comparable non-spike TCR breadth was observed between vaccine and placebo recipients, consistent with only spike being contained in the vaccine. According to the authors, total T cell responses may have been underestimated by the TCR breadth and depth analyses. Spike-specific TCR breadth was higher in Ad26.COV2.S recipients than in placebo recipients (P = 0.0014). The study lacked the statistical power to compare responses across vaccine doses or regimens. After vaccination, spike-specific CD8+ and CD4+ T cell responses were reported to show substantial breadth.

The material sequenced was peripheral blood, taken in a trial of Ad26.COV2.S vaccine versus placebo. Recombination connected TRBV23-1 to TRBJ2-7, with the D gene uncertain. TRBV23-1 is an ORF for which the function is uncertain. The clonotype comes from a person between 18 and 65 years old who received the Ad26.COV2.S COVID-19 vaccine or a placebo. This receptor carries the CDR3 CATLPPGSYF. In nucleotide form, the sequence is TGCGCCACCCTACCCCCTGGCTCGTACTTC.